This TCR beta chain came from a study of T cell repertoires in cytomegalovirus infection. Across the whole study: Carrying CMV and the relevant HLA type showed in public TCR beta signatures.

The CDR3 is 13 amino acids. In germline, CDR1 is MNHNS, CDR2 SASEGT. MiXCR, applied by TCRdb to the reads, yields one record per CDR3 protein. Of about 80,000 distinct CDR3 sequences listed, roughly 3.6% are singletons. With respect to this clonotype: Being one base from a much bigger clone, this may be a read error.

Sequenced input: PBMCs. The chain recombines TRBV6-1 with TRBJ1-2, with D possibly TRBD1 on 6 matching bases. The source is a human donor in good health (CMV status not recorded). Some clones in this sample may be carry-over from other donors' samples. The CDR3 DNA sequence: TGTGACAGCAGTGAATCAGGGGTCTATGGCTACACCTTC. It is translated as CDSSESGVYGYTF.